This T cell receptor beta chain was found in a study of blood T cell repertoires in COVID-19. Study-wide context: Some COVID-19 samples were acute and others convalescent; all came from the United States, Italy and Spain. The analysed material was cDNA or gDNA that came from T cells, B-cell-depleted T cells, or PBMCs.

The CDR3 extends over 16 amino acids. The germline V and J ends were trimmed by 3 bases and 4 bases, with 18 bases remaining between them. Germline V gene data show CDR1 as KGHSH and CDR2 as LQKENI. Original handling: Counts of nucleated cells, estimated from reference gene primer amplification, were obtained. The assay was immunoSEQ multiplex PCR, and TCRdb's table has in-frame clones only and misses some. D and trimming were read from the DNA, whereas the V and J calls and clone size are those reported in that table. The sample includes 300,000 or so clones, around 85% of them seen just once. This TCR came from a woman aged 50 to 65 with active or convalescent COVID-19. The rearrangement links TRBV18 to TRBJ1-1; tentative D call: TRBD1 (6 bases). The specimen sequenced was peripheral blood. The CDR3 region has the DNA TGTGCCAGCTCACCTGGATACAGGGATCTTGGCACTGAAGCTTTCTTT. Encoded protein: CASSPGYRDLGTEAFF. The whole variable domain, filled in from reference TRBV18 and TRBJ1-1, reads NAGVMQNPRHLVRRRGQEARLRCSPMKGHSHVYWYRQLPEEGLKFMVYLQKENIIDESGMPKERFSAEFPKEGPSILRIQQVVRGDSAAYFCASSPGYRDLGTEAFFGQGTRLTVV.